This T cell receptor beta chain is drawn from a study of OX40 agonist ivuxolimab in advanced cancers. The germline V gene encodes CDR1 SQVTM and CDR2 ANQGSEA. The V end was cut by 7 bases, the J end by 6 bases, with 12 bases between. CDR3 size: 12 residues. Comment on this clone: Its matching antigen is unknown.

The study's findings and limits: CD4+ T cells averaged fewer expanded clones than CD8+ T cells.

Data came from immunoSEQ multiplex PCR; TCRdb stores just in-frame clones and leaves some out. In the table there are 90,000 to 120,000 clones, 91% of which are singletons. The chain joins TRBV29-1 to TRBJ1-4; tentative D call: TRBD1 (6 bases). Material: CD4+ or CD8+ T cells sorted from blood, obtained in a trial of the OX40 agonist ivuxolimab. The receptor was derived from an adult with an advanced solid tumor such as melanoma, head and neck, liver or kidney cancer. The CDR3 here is CSGTGGDEKLFF. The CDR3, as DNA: TGCAGCGGCACCGGGGGCGATGAAAAACTGTTTTTT.